This T cell receptor beta chain is drawn from a study of blood T cell repertoires in COVID-19. Study-wide context: Sources were T cells, B-cell-depleted T cells, or PBMCs; the material itself was cDNA or gDNA.

V shed 3 bases, J shed 6 bases, and the junction held 11 bases outside the gene matches. The CDR3 is 15 residues long. Germline assignment: CDR1 SGHNT and CDR2 YYREEE (reference sequence). Study processing details: Nucleated cell number was recorded as an estimate derived from reference gene primer amplification. Using immunoSEQ multiplex PCR, the repertoire was profiled, and TCRdb retains in-frame clones only, with some absent. The V and J calls and clone size come from that table; D and trimming were worked out from the DNA. Of over 95,000 clones in the sample, over 65% were seen once. The receptor comes from a middle-aged woman with acute or convalescent COVID-19. The sample consisted of peripheral blood. The V and J genes are TRBV5-4 and TRBJ1-1, with 7 bases lining up with TRBD1. The CDR3 loop is CASSSKTTGRSEAFF. The CDR3, as DNA: TGTGCCAGCAGCTCGAAAACGACAGGGCGGTCTGAAGCTTTCTTT. The entire variable domain, with the rest obtained from reference TRBV5-4 and TRBJ1-1, is as follows: ETGVTQSPTHLIKTRGQQVTLRCSSQSGHNTVSWYQQALGQGPQFIFQYYREEENGRGNFPPRFSGLQFPNYSSELNVNALELDDSALYLCASSSKTTGRSEAFFGQGTRLTVV.